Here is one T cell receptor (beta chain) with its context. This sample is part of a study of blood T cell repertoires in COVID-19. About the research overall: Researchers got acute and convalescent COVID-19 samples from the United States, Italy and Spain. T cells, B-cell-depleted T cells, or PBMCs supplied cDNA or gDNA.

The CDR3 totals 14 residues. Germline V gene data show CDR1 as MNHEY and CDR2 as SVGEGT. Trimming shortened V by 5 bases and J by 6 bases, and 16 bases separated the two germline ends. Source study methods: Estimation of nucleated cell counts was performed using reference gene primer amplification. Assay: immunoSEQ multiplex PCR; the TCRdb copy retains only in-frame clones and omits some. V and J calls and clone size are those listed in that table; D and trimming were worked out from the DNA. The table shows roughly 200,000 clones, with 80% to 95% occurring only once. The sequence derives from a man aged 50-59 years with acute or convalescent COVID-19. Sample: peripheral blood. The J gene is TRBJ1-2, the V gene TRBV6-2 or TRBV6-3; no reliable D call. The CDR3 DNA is TGTGCCAGCAGTCACCCATGGCAAGAGGATGGCTACACCTTC. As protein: CASSHPWQEDGYTF.